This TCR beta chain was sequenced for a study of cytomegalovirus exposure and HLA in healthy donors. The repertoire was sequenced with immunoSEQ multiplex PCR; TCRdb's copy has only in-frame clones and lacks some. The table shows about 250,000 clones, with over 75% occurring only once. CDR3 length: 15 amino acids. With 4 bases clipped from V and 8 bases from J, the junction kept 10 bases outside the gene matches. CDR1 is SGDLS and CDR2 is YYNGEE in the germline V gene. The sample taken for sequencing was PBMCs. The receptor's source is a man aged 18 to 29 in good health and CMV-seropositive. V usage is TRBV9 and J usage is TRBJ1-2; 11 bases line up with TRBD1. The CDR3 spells CASSTGTGGNRGYTF. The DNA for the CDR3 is TGTGCCAGCAGCACCGGGACAGGGGGAAATCGGGGCTACACCTTC. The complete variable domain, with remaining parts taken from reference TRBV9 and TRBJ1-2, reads DSGVTQTPKHLITATGQRVTLRCSPRSGDLSVYWYQQSLDQGLQFLIQYYNGEERAKGNILERFSAQQFPDLHSELNLSSLELGDSALYFCASSTGTGGNRGYTFGSGTRLTVV.